This TCR beta chain was identified in a study of identifying expanded T cells in peripheral blood. Study-wide points: Approximately 1.1 clones differed between technical replicates, versus about 15 and 19 over time. Clone count variance between approximately two-week samples rose with total template count.

Note on this clone: Its antigen is unidentified.

Libraries were prepared by immunoSEQ multiplex PCR; TCRdb keeps only in-frame clonotypes and omits some of them. The top ten clones hold around 18% of a sample with approximately 80,000 clones, approximately 85% of them seen once. In germline, CDR1 is SGHDN, CDR2 FVKESK. The CDR3 extends over 13 amino acids. V gave up 4 bases and J gave up 3 bases, with 9 bases separating them. This chain uses TRBV14 with TRBJ1-2, with unresolved D. The source is a person aged 18-70 years in good health. The sample consisted of blood. The CDR3 nucleotides are TGTGCCAGCAGCCCGGCCCGGGACTATGGCTACACCTTC. This codes for CASSPARDYGYTF.